This entry concerns a single TCR beta chain. What it binds is not known. Roughly 9.1 ml of fresh peripheral blood supplied the PBMCs. RNA transcripts served as the template for amplifying TCR beta CDR3 regions. RT-PCR in the first round (using the HTBI primer set) targeted the TCR CDR3. TCRdb reprocessed the multiplex PCR reads via MiXCR and lists one record per CDR3 protein. The sample includes fewer than 650,000 distinct CDR3 sequences, approximately 15% of them seen just once. The data stem from a study of T cells in Graves' hyperthyroidism and ophthalmopathy. Overall study: Peripheral blood was collected at initial diagnosis, before any treatment.

The CDR3 extends over 14 amino acids. V lost 10 bases and J lost 5, with 18 bases in between. Germline values: CDR1 MRHNA, CDR2 SNTAGT. Study results and limitations: Also found in blood were most expanded thyroid clonotypes above 0.001. A 13 V-J model separated ophthalmopathy from stable hyperthyroidism.

Source material: blood. V usage is TRBV6-4 and J usage is TRBJ2-1, with a weak D call TRBD2 (6 bases). The TCR was taken from a young woman with Graves' ophthalmopathy. The CDR3 nucleotides are TGTGCCACCTCGCGGGGCCCTTTTGACAATGAGCAGTTCTTC. This sequence encodes CATSRGPFDNEQFF.